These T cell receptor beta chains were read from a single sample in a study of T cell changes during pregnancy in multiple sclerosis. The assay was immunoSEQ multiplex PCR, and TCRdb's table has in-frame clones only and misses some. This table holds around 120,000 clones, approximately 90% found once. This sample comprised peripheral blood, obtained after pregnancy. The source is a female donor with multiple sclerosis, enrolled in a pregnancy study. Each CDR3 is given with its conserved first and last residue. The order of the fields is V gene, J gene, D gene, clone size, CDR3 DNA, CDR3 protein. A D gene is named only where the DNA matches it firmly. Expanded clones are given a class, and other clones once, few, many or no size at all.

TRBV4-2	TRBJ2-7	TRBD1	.	TGTGCCAGCAGCCAGGATACCGGGACAGGCGAATACTTTGGCTACGAGCAGTACTTC	CASSQDTGTGEYFGYEQYF
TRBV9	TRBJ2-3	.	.	TGTGCCAGCAGCCGGGGGACTAGCACAGATACGCAGTATTTT	CASSRGTSTDTQYF
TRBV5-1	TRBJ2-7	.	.	TGCGCCAGCACCCCTTTGGGGGGGGGCCCCTTCGAGCAGTACTTC	CASTPLGGGPFEQYF
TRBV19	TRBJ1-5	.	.	TGTGCCAGTACCATGAGCGTAGGCAATCAGCCCCAGCATTTT	CASTMSVGNQPQHF
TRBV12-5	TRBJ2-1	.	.	TGTGCTAGTGGTTTGGACCTAGAACCCGTGTTCTTC	CASGLDLEPVFF
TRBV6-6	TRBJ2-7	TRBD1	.	TGTGCCAGCAGTTACCCGGGACAGGGGAAGTTAGAGCAGTACTTC	CASSYPGQGKLEQYF
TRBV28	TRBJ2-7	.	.	TGTGCCAGCAATCCGGGACTGCCCCCCCAGCAGTACTTC	CASNPGLPPQQYF
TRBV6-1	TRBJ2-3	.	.	TGTGCCAGCAGTGAAGCGTTTAGAGATACGCAGTATTTT	CASSEAFRDTQYF
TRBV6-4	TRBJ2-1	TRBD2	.	TGTGCCAGCAGTCCTAACGGGGGGGACTACAATGAGCAGTTCTTC	CASSPNGGDYNEQFF
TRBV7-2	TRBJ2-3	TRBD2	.	TGTGCCAGCAGCAACGGACTAGCGGGGGACCTATTTAAGCTAATTTTT	CASSNGLAGDLFKLIF
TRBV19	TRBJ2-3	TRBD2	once	TGTGCCAGTAGTATCAGCAGCGGGGCCACAGATACGCAGTATTTT	CASSISSGATDTQYF
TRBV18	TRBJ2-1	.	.	TGTGCCAGCTCACCAGGTCTAAATGAGCAGTTCTTC	CASSPGLNEQFF
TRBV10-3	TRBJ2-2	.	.	TGTGCCATCAGGCAGGGGGGAGACACCGGGGAGCTGTTTTTT	CAIRQGGDTGELFF
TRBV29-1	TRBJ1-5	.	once	TGCAGCGTTTCAGGGCGCAATCAGCCCCAGCATTTT	CSVSGRNQPQHF
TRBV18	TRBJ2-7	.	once	TGTGCCAGCTCACCACGGTCGGTCTCCGCCTACGAGCAGTACTTC	CASSPRSVSAYEQYF
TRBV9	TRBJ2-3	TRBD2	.	TGTGCCAGCAGCGTAGCTAGGGGAGCGGGGGAACCCACAGATACGCAGTATTTT	CASSVARGAGEPTDTQYF
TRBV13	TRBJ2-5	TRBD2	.	TGTGCCAGCAGCTCCAGACTAGCGGGGGCCCAAGAGACCCAGTACTTC	CASSSRLAGAQETQYF
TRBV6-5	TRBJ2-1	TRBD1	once	TGTGCCAGCCGATGGGGACAGGGGTATTGGGATGAGCAGTTCTTC	CASRWGQGYWDEQFF
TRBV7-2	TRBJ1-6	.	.	TGTGCCAGCAGCGACGGACAAAGTGATAATTCACCCCTCCACTTT	CASSDGQSDNSPLHF
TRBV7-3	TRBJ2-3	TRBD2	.	TGTGCCAGCAGCTTAGGCGGGGGGGGCACAGATACGCAGTATTTT	CASSLGGGGTDTQYF
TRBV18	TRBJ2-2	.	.	TGTGCCAGCTCACCGCGAGAGAACACCGGGGAGCTGTTTTTT	CASSPRENTGELFF
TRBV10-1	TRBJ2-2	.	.	TGCGCCAGCAGTGAAACCTGGGGGGGGGCGCGTTCCGGGGAGCTGTTTTTT	CASSETWGGARSGELFF
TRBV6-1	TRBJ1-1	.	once	TGTGCCAGCAGTGAAGTCATCGCACCTATGAACACTGAAGCTTTCTTT	CASSEVIAPMNTEAFF
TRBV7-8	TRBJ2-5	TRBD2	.	TGTGCCAGCAGCCCCGGACTAGCGGGGCAAGAGACCCAGTACTTC	CASSPGLAGQETQYF
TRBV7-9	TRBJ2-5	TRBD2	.	TGTGCCAGCAGCTTCCTAGCGGGGGGGCAAGTGACCCAGTACTTC	CASSFLAGGQVTQYF
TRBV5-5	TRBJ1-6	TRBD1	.	TGTGCCAGCAGCCCATGGGGGATGGGACAGCGGAATTCACCCCTCCACTTT	CASSPWGMGQRNSPLHF
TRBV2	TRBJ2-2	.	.	TGTGCCAGCAGTGAAGGGACCGAGGGCGAGGCCGGGGAGCTGTTTTTT	CASSEGTEGEAGELFF
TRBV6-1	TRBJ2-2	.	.	TGTGCCAGCAGTGCCGCTAGCGCACTAAACACCGGGGAGCTGTTTTTT	CASSAASALNTGELFF
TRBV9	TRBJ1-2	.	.	TGTGCCAGCACCCGAGGAGAGGAAGATGGCTACACCTTC	CASTRGEEDGYTF
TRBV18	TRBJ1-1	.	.	TGTGCCAGCTCACTAGGACAGTACACTGAAGCTTTCTTT	CASSLGQYTEAFF
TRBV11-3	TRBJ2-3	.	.	TGTGCCAGCAGCTTATTCGCGGGGAGCACAGATACGCAGTATTTT	CASSLFAGSTDTQYF
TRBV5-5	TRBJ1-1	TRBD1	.	TGTGCCAGCAGAACAGGGGGCCGGGCTTTCTTT	CASRTGGRAFF
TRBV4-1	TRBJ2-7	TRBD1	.	TGCGCCAGCAGTCGCAGGGGGCACGACGAGCAGTACTTC	CASSRRGHDEQYF
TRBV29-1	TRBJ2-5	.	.	TGCAGCGTCGCTGACAGATTGGAGACCCAGTACTTC	CSVADRLETQYF
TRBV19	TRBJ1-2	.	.	TGTGCCAGTAGTATCCTTAGGACACGCTATGGCTACACCTTC	CASSILRTRYGYTF
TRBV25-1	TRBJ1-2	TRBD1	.	TGTGCCAGCAGTGCCCCCGACAGGGTCCGGGGCTACACCTTC	CASSAPDRVRGYTF
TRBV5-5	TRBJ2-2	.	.	TGTGCCAGCAGCTTGTTCCCGACAGGAGAAGGCGGGGAGCTGTTTTTT	CASSLFPTGEGGELFF
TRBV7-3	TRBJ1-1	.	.	TGTGCCAGCAGCCCCTCTGGACAGACAGAAGCTTTCTTT	CASSPSGQTEAFF
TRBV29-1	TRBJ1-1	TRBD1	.	TGCAGCGTAGTGCAGGGGGGGAACACTGAAGCTTTCTTT	CSVVQGGNTEAFF
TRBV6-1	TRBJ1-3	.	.	TGTGCCAGCAGTGAAGAGGGAGAGATGCTCTCTGGAAACACCATATATTTT	CASSEEGEMLSGNTIYF
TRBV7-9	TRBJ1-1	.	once	TGTGCCAGCAGCTTAGTAAAGCAGGGGAGACTATCGAACACTGAAGCTTTCTTT	CASSLVKQGRLSNTEAFF
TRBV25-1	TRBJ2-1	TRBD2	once	TGTGCCAGCCGGCAATCCGGGACTAGCACTGAGCAGTTCTTC	CASRQSGTSTEQFF
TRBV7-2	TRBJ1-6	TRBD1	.	TGTGCCAGCAGCCCGCCGGGACAGGGAAATTCACCCCTCCACTTT	CASSPPGQGNSPLHF
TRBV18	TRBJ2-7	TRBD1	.	TGTGCCAGCTCAGGCGACCGGGACAGCTCCTACGAGCAGTACTTC	CASSGDRDSSYEQYF
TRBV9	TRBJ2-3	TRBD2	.	TGTGCCAGCAGCTGGGAGGGAACAGATACGCAGTATTTT	CASSWEGTDTQYF
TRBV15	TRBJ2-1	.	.	TGTGCCACCAGCAGACGCTACAATGAGCAGTTCTTC	CATSRRYNEQFF
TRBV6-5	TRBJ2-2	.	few	TGTGCCAGCAGTAACTACATTAACACCGGGGAGCTGTTTTTT	CASSNYINTGELFF
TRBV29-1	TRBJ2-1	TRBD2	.	TGCAGCGTGCTGGATAGCGGGGGAAATGAGCAGTTCTTC	CSVLDSGGNEQFF
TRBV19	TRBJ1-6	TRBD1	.	TGTGCCAGTAGTACCCCGGACAGGGTCGGTTCACCCCTCCACTTT	CASSTPDRVGSPLHF
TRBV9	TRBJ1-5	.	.	TGTGCCAGCAGCGCAGATGCCCGGGGGTATGGGGCAACTAGCAATCAGCCCCAGCATTTT	CASSADARGYGATSNQPQHF
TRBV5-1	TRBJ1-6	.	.	TGCGCCAGCAGCTTGGCTCAGGGAGGACACCTCCACTTT	CASSLAQGGHLHF
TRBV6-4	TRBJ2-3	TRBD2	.	TGTGCCAGCAGCACAGGCGGGGGGGCAACAGATACGCAGTATTTT	CASSTGGGATDTQYF
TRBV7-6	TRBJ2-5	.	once	TGTGCCAGCAGCCCTCCGGGACTCCAAGAGACCCAGTACTTC	CASSPPGLQETQYF
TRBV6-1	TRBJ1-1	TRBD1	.	TGTGCCAGCATCAGGGGGGCGGCTGAAGCTTTCTTT	CASIRGAAEAFF
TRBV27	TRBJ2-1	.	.	TGTGCCAGCAGTCCCTACTACTCAGGGAATGAGCAGTTCTTC	CASSPYYSGNEQFF
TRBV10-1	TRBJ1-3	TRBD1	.	TGCGCCAGCAGCCCAGGGGGGTTGTCTGGAAACACCATATATTTT	CASSPGGLSGNTIYF
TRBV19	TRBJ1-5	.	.	TGTGCCAGTAGTATCGGGGGGTTTAGCAATCAGCCCCAGCATTTT	CASSIGGFSNQPQHF
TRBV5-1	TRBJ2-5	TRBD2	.	TGCGCCAGCTCCGTCCCGGGACTACAAGAGACCCAGTACTTC	CASSVPGLQETQYF
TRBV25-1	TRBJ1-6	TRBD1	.	TGTGCCAGCAGTGAATTCGGGACAGGCTCACCCCTCCACTTT	CASSEFGTGSPLHF
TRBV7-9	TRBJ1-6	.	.	TGTGCCAGCAGCTTAGAGTCAGGGGCACATTCACCCCTCCACTTT	CASSLESGAHSPLHF